This record looks at one TCR beta chain sequence and its context. The V end lost 0 bases, the J end lost 0 bases, and 16 bases lay between the germline ends. The CDR3 sequence is 18 residues long. Germline V gives CDR1 SGHRS, CDR2 YFSETQ. The source of the sample is a study of blood T cell repertoires in COVID-19. Across the study: COVID-19 samples collected from the United States, Italy and Spain covered acute and convalescent phases.

Clinical history reported by participants formed the basis on which cohorts were assigned. Recovery meant two consecutive negative NP/OP PCR tests, professional clearance, or resolved symptoms. In the study's own analysis: Amplification from reference gene primers served as the basis for estimated nucleated cell counts. TCRdb keeps only in-frame clones here, not all; method: immunoSEQ multiplex PCR. That table is the source of V, J and clone size, and D and trimming were worked out from the DNA. The table lists 200,000 to 250,000 clones, about four fifths of them singletons. This chain links TRBV5-1 with TRBJ1-3, with D possibly TRBD1 on 5 matching bases. This clonotype originated in a woman aged 60-70 years who had recovered from COVID-19. The sample comprised PBMCs or T cells enriched from blood (not recorded which). The CDR3 here is CASSLGPTGRGSGNTIYF. For the CDR3, the DNA is TGCGCCAGCAGCTTGGGACCCACAGGACGCGGCTCTGGAAACACCATATATTTT.